The 26 T cell receptor beta chains reported below all come from one sample, sequenced in a study of shared clonotypes between healthy human individuals. The protocol was immunoSEQ multiplex PCR, while the TCRdb copy is restricted to in-frame clones and leaves out a portion. The top ten clones hold 0.85% to 1.2% of a sample with more than 2 million clones, about 95% of them seen once. It was CD45RO-negative cells, positively selected for CCR7, that made up naive CD8 cells, with terminally differentiated effector memory CD45RA+ cells excluded. Sequences were obtained from naive CD8+ T cells sorted from blood. The source is a man aged 18 to 35 in good health.

The rearrangement uses TRBV10-1 and TRBJ1-6, with TRBD1 identical over 8 bases. This CDR3 spans 14 amino acids. J was trimmed by 9 bases and V by 8 bases; bases with no gene match: 9. Per the germline V gene, CDR1 is WNHNN and CDR2 is SYGVQD (reference sequence). CDR3 DNA sequence: TGCGCCAGCTTCAGGACAGGGATACTTTCACCCCTCCACTTT. Its protein is CASFRTGILSPLHF.

Turning to this clone: Additional DNA sequences in this sample encode the identical CDR3. This chain links TRBV7-9 with TRBJ2-1, with D uncertain. The V end lost 3 bases, the J end lost 5 bases, and 2 bases lay between the germline ends. Germline V lookup: CDR1 SEHNR, CDR2 FQNEAQ (reference sequence). This CDR3 comprises 11 residues. CDR3 coding DNA: TGTGCCAGCAGCTTCAACAATGAGCAGTTCTTC. It is translated as CASSFNNEQFF.

The chain carries TRBV6-5 and TRBJ2-1, with TRBD2 matching 11 bases. The CDR3 contains 15 residues. CDR1 and CDR2 from the germline V gene are MNHEY and SVGAGI. The J segment lost 9 bases and the V segment lost 0 bases, leaving 4 bases of the junction unmatched. The CDR3 nucleotides are TGTGCCAGCAGTTACTCCACTAGCGGGAGAGGTGAGCAGTTCTTC. As protein: CASSYSTSGRGEQFF.

The CDR3 bases are TGTGCCAGCACCCAAGGTGGGACAGGGGGCGCCTATAGCAATCAGCCCCAGCATTTT. Translating gives CASTQGGTGGAYSNQPQHF. The chain is built from TRBV28 and TRBJ1-5; TRBD1 matches at 12 bases. The junction had 13 bases not matched to a gene; V was cut back by 7 bases and J by 0 bases. CDR3 size: 19 residues. Germline CDR1 is MDHEN and CDR2 is SYDVKM.

V is TRBV20-1 and J is TRBJ1-1, with D hard to call. V lost 8 bases and J 5 bases, leaving 12 bases between the germline ends. This CDR3 has 11 amino acids. Germline lookup yields CDR1 DFQATT and CDR2 SNEGSKA (reference sequence). The CDR3 loop is CSHSLLTEAFF. The CDR3 DNA sequence: TGCAGTCATTCGCTGTTGACTGAAGCTTTCTTT.

This clone was picked up one time. The identical CDR3 is also encoded by other nucleotide sequences in the sample. The rearrangement links TRBV13 to TRBJ2-7; 13 nucleotides agree with TRBD2. The CDR3 is made up of 15 amino acids. CDR1 is PRHDT and CDR2 is FYEKMQ in the germline V gene (reference sequence). V lost 5 bases, J lost 2 bases, and 3 bases stayed unmatched. CDR3 residues: CASSLGLAGAYEQYF. Here the CDR3 DNA reads TGTGCCAGCAGCCTCGGACTAGCGGGAGCCTACGAGCAGTACTTC.

This chain joins TRBV27 and TRBJ2-4, with D tentatively TRBD1 (5 bases). Germline V lookup: CDR1 MNHEY, CDR2 SMNVEV (reference sequence). Trimming removed 3 bases at V and 2 bases at J, with 8 bases between. This CDR3 is 14 amino acids long. The CDR3 DNA is TGTGCCAGCAGTTTCCAGGGTACCAAAAACATTCAGTACTTC. Translated, it gives CASSFQGTKNIQYF.

The genes are TRBV28 and TRBJ1-4; D not resolved. The germline V gene has CDR1 MDHEN and CDR2 SYDVKM. Between the trimmed V and J ends, which lost 3 bases and 0 bases, there was a span of 11 bases. The CDR3 contains 16 residues. CDR3 nucleotides: TGTGCCAGCAGTTTCCCCGGGGAGGCAACTAATGAAAAACTGTTTTTT. This encodes CASSFPGEATNEKLFF. Together with reference TRBV28 and TRBJ1-4, the CDR3 gives the full variable domain: DVKVTQSSRYLVKRTGEKVFLECVQDMDHENMFWYRQDPGLGLRLIYFSYDVKMKEKGDIPEGYSVSREKKERFSLILESASTNQTSMYLCASSFPGEATNEKLFFGSGTQLSVL.

The chain is built from TRBV27 and TRBJ2-1; D not resolved. Germline V gene lookup returns CDR1 MNHEY and CDR2 SMNVEV (reference sequence). The CDR3 spans 16 residues. Trimming stripped 3 bases from V and 4 bases from J, with 16 bases between. In nucleotides, the CDR3 is TGTGCCAGCAGTTTCCTCAATGGGGAAGGTTACAATGAGCAGTTCTTC. This encodes CASSFLNGEGYNEQFF.

The rearrangement links TRBV11-1 to TRBJ2-5; D might be TRBD2 (5 bases). CDR1 and CDR2 (germline): SGHAT, FQDESV (reference sequence). The CDR3 consists of 14 residues. Between the trimmed V and J ends, which lost 2 bases and 5 bases, there was a span of 12 bases. The CDR3 bases are TGTGCCAGCAGCTTAAATCGGGGTGGGGAGACCCAGTACTTC. This codes for CASSLNRGGETQYF.

The rearrangement links TRBV10-2 to TRBJ1-6; D gene uncertain. The CDR3 runs to 14 residues. Trimming took 8 bases from V and 4 from J, leaving 12 bases between them. Germline assignment: CDR1 WSHSY and CDR2 SAAADI. The CDR3 DNA reads as TGCGCCAGCCTCGGATCCGCTTATAATTCACCCCTCCACTTT. Amino acid sequence: CASLGSAYNSPLHF.

This rearrangement joins TRBV7-2 to TRBJ1-1; D not certain. Germline values: CDR1 SGHTA, CDR2 FQGNSA. The CDR3 sequence is 16 residues long. Trimming left V 4 bases short and J 10 bases short, with 25 bases between. This CDR3 is CASSSSSSPLVGAAFF. The DNA for the CDR3 is TGTGCCAGCAGCTCCAGCTCTAGCCCCTTAGTAGGTGCAGCTTTCTTT.

This chain joins TRBV27 and TRBJ2-7; TRBD1 is a possible D gene (6 bases). CDR1 and CDR2 from the germline V gene are MNHEY and SMNVEV (reference sequence). The CDR3 length is 15 residues. V shed 5 bases and J shed 2 bases, with 16 bases lying between them. The CDR3 nucleotides are TGTGCCAGCAGTCCGCTTTGGGACACCACCTACGAGCAGTACTTC. Translating gives CASSPLWDTTYEQYF.

The table lists this clone with a few counts. The V and J genes are TRBV18 and TRBJ2-7, with 10 bases matching TRBD1. This CDR3 has 15 amino acids. With 8 bases clipped from V and 0 bases from J, the junction kept 7 bases outside the gene matches. Looked up from germline, CDR1 is KGHSH and CDR2 is LQKENI. The CDR3 coding sequence is TGTGCCAGCACCCAGGGACAGGGGCCCTCCTACGAGCAGTACTTC. Amino acid sequence: CASTQGQGPSYEQYF.

This chain uses TRBV11-2 with TRBJ1-1; maybe TRBD1 (6 bases). The CDR3 is 13 residues long. CDR1 and CDR2 (germline): SGHAT, FQNNGV. Trimming took off 5 bases at V and 7 bases at J, with 14 bases between the two ends. CDR3 loop: CASSTGFLSEAFF. As DNA, the CDR3 is TGTGCCAGCAGCACAGGGTTCTTGAGTGAAGCTTTCTTT.

This chain links TRBV27 with TRBJ1-6; D is unclear. The CDR3 totals 15 residues. V lost 5 bases, J lost 1 base, and 9 bases lay in between. Per germline, CDR1 MNHEY and CDR2 SMNVEV (reference sequence). The CDR3 loop reads CASSPQDSYNSPLHF. The CDR3 DNA reads TGTGCCAGCAGTCCCCAGGATTCCTATAATTCACCCCTCCACTTT.

The chain carries TRBV27 and TRBJ2-6; 9 bases are shared with TRBD1. With V trimmed by 4 bases and J by 2 bases, 6 bases remained unmatched. Germline CDR1 MNHEY, CDR2 SMNVEV (reference sequence). The CDR3 contains 17 residues. The CDR3 is CASSSGQGVTGANVLTF. The CDR3, as DNA: TGTGCCAGCAGTTCGGGACAGGGTGTGACTGGGGCCAACGTCCTGACTTTC.

For the CDR3, the DNA is TGTGCCAGCAGTTTCGGTTCTACCTCACCCCTCCACTTT. It is translated as CASSFGSTSPLHF. The chain is built from TRBV28 and TRBJ1-6; D gene uncertain. The length of the CDR3 is 13 residues. CDR1 and CDR2 from the germline V gene are MDHEN and SYDVKM. V gave up 3 bases and J gave up 10 bases, with 10 bases separating them.

The rearrangement uses TRBV6-6 and TRBJ2-1; D is ambiguous. The CDR3 spans 13 residues. The V gene lost 2 bases and the J gene lost 6 bases, with 8 bases spanning the gap. Germline values: CDR1 MNHNY, CDR2 SVGAGI (reference sequence). CDR3 amino acids: CASSYTGPNEQFF. CDR3 nucleotides: TGTGCCAGCAGTTACACCGGGCCCAATGAGCAGTTCTTC.

The J gene is TRBJ2-7, the V gene TRBV6-6, with D perhaps TRBD1 or TRBD2 (5 bases each). Trimming cost V 0 bases and J 3 bases, with 9 bases left between them. Germline V gene data show CDR1 as MNHNY and CDR2 as SVGAGI (reference sequence). CDR3 length equals 14 residues. The CDR3 DNA reads as TGTGCCAGCAGTTACTCGGGGGAACTCTACGAGCAGTACTTC. As protein: CASSYSGELYEQYF.

This chain joins TRBV9 and TRBJ1-4, with no clear D. The germline gives CDR1 SGDLS, CDR2 YYNGEE. The CDR3 loop spans 13 amino acids. V was clipped by 5 bases and J by 2 bases, with 7 bases between them. CDR3 protein: CASSSRTNEKLFF. As DNA, the CDR3 is TGTGCCAGCAGTTCGAGGACTAATGAAAAACTGTTTTTT.

The rearrangement joins TRBV5-6 to TRBJ1-1; D not certain. There are 13 residues in the CDR3. Trimming left V 6 bases short and J 3 bases short, with 12 bases between. Germline CDR1 SGHDT, CDR2 YYEEEE. CDR3 amino acids: CASTQDVDTEAFF. In DNA, the CDR3 is TGTGCCAGCACCCAGGACGTAGACACTGAAGCTTTCTTT.

The chain carries TRBV4-2 and TRBJ2-5; D perhaps matches TRBD2 (6 bases). Germline V gives CDR1 LGHNA, CDR2 YNFKEQ. CDR3 length equals 15 residues. Trimming stripped 4 bases from V and 5 bases from J, with 17 bases between. The CDR3 here is CASSPHPEGRETQYF. DNA of the CDR3: TGTGCCAGCAGCCCCCACCCGGAGGGGAGGGAGACCCAGTACTTC.

The chain recombines TRBV14 with TRBJ2-5; 8 nucleotides match TRBD1. Trimming took 2 bases from V and 5 from J; bases not matched to a gene: 10. The CDR3 runs 16 residues. Germline V gene lookup returns CDR1 SGHDN and CDR2 FVKESK. This CDR3 is CASSQFLQDRVETQYF. CDR3 nucleotide sequence: TGTGCCAGCAGCCAATTTCTTCAGGACAGGGTCGAGACCCAGTACTTC.

V and J are TRBV9 and TRBJ1-2; D call uncertain. This CDR3 is 14 amino acids long. V was shortened by 0 bases and J by 1 base, with 7 bases between the two germline ends. CDR1 and CDR2 (germline): SGDLS, YYNGEE. The CDR3 reads CASSVDGHNYGYTF. The CDR3 DNA reads TGTGCCAGCAGCGTAGACGGTCATAACTATGGCTACACCTTC. Using reference TRBV9 and TRBJ1-2 for the parts outside the CDR3, the full variable domain is DSGVTQTPKHLITATGQRVTLRCSPRSGDLSVYWYQQSLDQGLQFLIQYYNGEERAKGNILERFSAQQFPDLHSELNLSSLELGDSALYFCASSVDGHNYGYTFGSGTRLTVV.

This clone was observed once. The J gene is TRBJ2-7, the V gene TRBV25-1; D may be TRBD1 or TRBD2 (5 bases each). Germline CDR1 reads MGHDK; CDR2 reads SYGVNS. The CDR3 spans 14 residues. The germline V and J ends were trimmed by 8 bases and 4 bases, with 18 bases remaining between them. Written as DNA, the CDR3 is TGTGCCAGCCGTGGTAGAGGGGCCGATTACGAGCAGTACTTC. It specifies CASRGRGADYEQYF.